This paragraph reports one TCR beta chain. Its antigen is still unknown. Profiling relied on immunoSEQ multiplex PCR, and the TCRdb table lists in-frame clones only, not all of them. The sample yields over a million clones, around 97% seen once. This CDR3 comprises 15 residues. Germline trimming cut 4 bases from V and 1 base from J; bases unmatched to any gene: 5. Germline lookup yields CDR1 SGHTA and CDR2 FQGNSA. These data originate in a study of shared clonotypes between healthy human individuals. Overall study findings and caveats: What naive subsets generally showed was a larger estimated richness than memory subsets showed.

The sequenced sample consisted of naive CD4+ T cells sorted from blood. Subset indicated: CD45RA+ positively selected. The sequence was collected from a man between 25 and 39 years old in good health. The chain couples TRBV7-2 to TRBJ2-3, with 7 bases aligning to TRBD1. The CDR3 DNA is TGTGCCAGCAGCTCGCGACAGGGCGGCACAGATACGCAGTATTTT. Its translation: CASSSRQGGTDTQYF.